These 22 T cell receptor beta chains were all obtained from the same sample, sequenced in a study of T cell changes during pregnancy in multiple sclerosis. The repertoire was sequenced with immunoSEQ multiplex PCR; TCRdb's copy has only in-frame clones and lacks some. This sample has 83,000 or so clones, with around 94% found just once. Sequencing was performed on peripheral blood, taken after pregnancy. Every receptor here comes from a female donor in good health, enrolled as a control in a pregnancy study.

The CDR3 bases are TGTGCCAGCAGCTTGATGGGGACTGGGATGGGCGGCTACACCTTC. Translating gives CASSLMGTGMGGYTF. V is TRBV5-6 and J is TRBJ1-2; perhaps TRBD1 as D (5 bases). Germline V gives CDR1 SGHDT, CDR2 YYEEEE. The CDR3 spans 15 residues. Trimming removed 1 base from V and 8 bases from J, with 18 bases in between.

This clone is a singleton in its sample. V is TRBV7-6 and J is TRBJ2-1; TRBD2 aligns across 8 bases. The junction had 16 bases not matched to a gene; V was cut back by 5 bases and J by 7 bases. Per the germline V gene, CDR1 is SGHVS and CDR2 is FNYEAQ. There are 17 residues in the CDR3. CDR3 DNA: TGTGCCAGCAGCACTGCATATAGCGGGATAGGGTTTAATGAGCAGTTCTTC. This gives the protein CASSTAYSGIGFNEQFF. The full variable domain, completed using reference TRBV7-6 and TRBJ2-1, is GAGVSQSPRYKVTKRGQDVALRCDPISGHVSLYWYRQALGQGPEFLTYFNYEAQQDKSGLPNDRFSAERPEGSISTLTIQRTEQRDSAMYRCASSTAYSGIGFNEQFFGPGTRLTVL.

V is TRBV20-1 and J is TRBJ2-5; 7 bases match TRBD2. The CDR3 has 11 residues. V trimming: 2 bases; J trimming: 8 bases; junction bases outside the gene matches: 2. Germline V gene sequence: CDR1 DFQATT, CDR2 SNEGSKA (reference sequence). The CDR3 bases are TGCAGTGCTAGACTAGCGGCCACCCAGTACTTC. It specifies CSARLAATQYF.

This rearrangement joins TRBV2 to TRBJ2-7; 10 bases fit TRBD2. Per the germline V gene, CDR1 is SNHLY and CDR2 is FYNNEI. The CDR3 is 15 amino acids. V shed 5 bases, J shed 3 bases, and the junction held 7 bases outside the gene matches. The CDR3 DNA reads as TGTGCCAGCAGTCCCACTAGCGGGAAGGTCTACGAGCAGTACTTC. Translating it yields CASSPTSGKVYEQYF.

This chain connects TRBV7-2 to TRBJ1-5; D is undetermined. With 5 bases removed from V and 6 bases from J, the gap between germline ends came to 17 bases. Germline V gene data show CDR1 as SGHTA and CDR2 as FQGNSA. The CDR3 runs 15 residues. The CDR3 nucleotides read TGTGCCAGCAGCAGAAGTTCAGGTGCAGGTCAGCCCCAGCATTTT. This translates into CASSRSSGAGQPQHF.

This sequence joins TRBV6-1 and TRBJ2-1, with D possibly TRBD1 on 5 matching bases. The CDR3 extends over 15 amino acids. The germline V gene encodes CDR1 MNHNS and CDR2 SASEGT. V shed 7 bases and J shed 8 bases, with 21 bases lying between them. The CDR3 here is CASTNVARASDEQFF. The CDR3 DNA follows: TGTGCCAGCACCAACGTGGCCAGGGCCTCGGATGAGCAGTTCTTC.

The chain is built from TRBV6-5 and TRBJ1-5, with D possibly TRBD1 on 5 matching bases. The CDR3 extends over 15 amino acids. Per the germline V gene, CDR1 is MNHEY and CDR2 is SVGAGI. V lost 6 bases, J lost 6 bases, and 18 bases lay in between. As DNA, the CDR3 is TGTGCCAGCAGCCCGAAATCAGGGTCGGGTCAGCCCCAGCATTTT. Its protein is CASSPKSGSGQPQHF.

The chain combines TRBV7-2 with TRBJ2-7, with TRBD2 identical over 11 bases. V was clipped by 5 bases and J by 0 bases; unmatched bases: 6. This CDR3 comprises 16 residues. Germline assignment: CDR1 SGHTA and CDR2 FQGNSA. The CDR3 reads CASSRAGTSGSYEQYF. CDR3 DNA sequence: TGTGCCAGCAGCAGGGCCGGGACTAGCGGCTCCTACGAGCAGTACTTC.

The chain couples TRBV5-1 to TRBJ2-7, with 9 bases aligning to TRBD1. The CDR3 has 13 amino acids. J gave up 5 bases and V 7 bases, and 7 bases lay outside the gene matches. Looked up from germline, CDR1 is SGHRS and CDR2 is YFSETQ. CDR3 DNA sequence: TGCGCCAGCGGCCGGGACAGGGCCGACGAGCAGTACTTC. This gives the protein CASGRDRADEQYF.

A single count supports this clone. The chain carries TRBV5-1 and TRBJ2-3, with a weak D call TRBD2 (5 bases). CDR1 SGHRS and CDR2 YFSETQ come from the germline V gene. CDR3 length: 13 residues. Trimming removed 7 bases from V and 4 bases from J, with 13 bases in between. The CDR3 coding sequence is TGCGCCAGCGGACTGCGAATGTCAGATACGCAGTATTTT. It is translated as CASGLRMSDTQYF.

J is TRBJ1-1 and V is TRBV28; TRBD1 is a possible D gene (5 bases). Germline V gene sequence: CDR1 MDHEN, CDR2 SYDVKM. Trimming took off 8 bases at V and 6 bases at J, with 22 bases between the two ends. CDR3 size: 15 residues. The CDR3 region has the DNA TGTGCCAGCGAGCCCTCGGGGGAGAGGATATCTGAAGCTTTCTTT. This translates into CASEPSGERISEAFF. The full variable domain, rest sourced from reference TRBV28 and TRBJ1-1, is DVKVTQSSRYLVKRTGEKVFLECVQDMDHENMFWYRQDPGLGLRLIYFSYDVKMKEKGDIPEGYSVSREKKERFSLILESASTNQTSMYLCASEPSGERISEAFFGQGTRLTVV.

About this clone itself: Other nucleotide sequences from this sample produce the same CDR3. The chain has TRBV5-1 and TRBJ2-5; 8 bases map to TRBD1. This CDR3 is built from 14 residues. V lost 0 bases to trimming and J lost 3 bases; unmatched junction nucleotides: 1. The germline gives CDR1 SGHRS, CDR2 YFSETQ. The CDR3, as DNA: TGCGCCAGCAGCTTGGGACAGGGGAAAGAGACCCAGTACTTC. Encoded protein: CASSLGQGKETQYF.

This sequence joins TRBV5-4 and TRBJ2-2, with D possibly being TRBD1 (6 bases). The V end was cut by 4 bases, the J end by 3 bases, with 10 bases between. This CDR3 has 14 amino acids. CDR1 SGHNT and CDR2 YYREEE come from the germline V gene (reference sequence). The CDR3 reads CASSRDKHTGELFF. The CDR3 nucleotides read TGTGCCAGCAGCCGGGACAAACACACCGGGGAGCTGTTTTTT.

This chain connects TRBV7-2 to TRBJ2-7; TRBD2 is a possible D gene (7 bases). The CDR3 runs 14 residues. Deletions cut 1 base from V and 3 bases from J, with 10 bases between. Germline V CDR1 and CDR2: SGHTA, FQGNSA. The chain's CDR3 is CASSLGGGHYEQYF. The CDR3 DNA follows: TGTGCCAGCAGCTTAGGCGGGGGCCACTACGAGCAGTACTTC.

V usage is TRBV9 and J usage is TRBJ2-2; 8 nucleotides match TRBD2. V shed 3 bases and J 2 bases; nucleotides not matched to a gene: 6. Germline V gene data show CDR1 as SGDLS and CDR2 as YYNGEE. CDR3 length: 16 amino acids. The CDR3 DNA is TGTGCCAGCAGCGGCCGACTAGCGCGAAACACCGGGGAGCTGTTTTTT. As protein: CASSGRLARNTGELFF.

The chain is built from TRBV2 and TRBJ2-3; D is possibly TRBD2 (6 bases). Trimming took off 4 bases at V and 4 bases at J, with 15 bases between the two ends. The germline V gene encodes CDR1 SNHLY and CDR2 FYNNEI. The CDR3 contains 15 residues. This CDR3 is CASSVSWWEADTQYF. For the CDR3, the DNA is TGTGCCAGCAGTGTTTCTTGGTGGGAGGCAGATACGCAGTATTTT.

The chain uses TRBV28 and TRBJ2-7; 9 bases align to TRBD1. The J segment lost 5 bases and the V segment lost 3 bases, leaving 5 bases of the junction unmatched. The germline V gene has CDR1 MDHEN and CDR2 SYDVKM. The CDR3 runs 14 residues. CDR3 nucleotide sequence: TGTGCCAGCAGTTTCCCCGGGACAGGGAACGAGCAGTACTTC. Its translation is CASSFPGTGNEQYF. Using reference TRBV28 and TRBJ2-7 for the parts outside the CDR3, the full variable domain is DVKVTQSSRYLVKRTGEKVFLECVQDMDHENMFWYRQDPGLGLRLIYFSYDVKMKEKGDIPEGYSVSREKKERFSLILESASTNQTSMYLCASSFPGTGNEQYFGPGTRLTVT.

The chain employs TRBV5-1 and TRBJ2-7, with D tentatively TRBD1 (6 bases). Deletions cut 1 base from V and 5 bases from J, with 10 bases between. Germline loops: CDR1 SGHRS, CDR2 YFSETQ. The CDR3 runs 13 residues. CDR3 in DNA: TGCGCCAGCAGCTTGAACAGGGACCACGAGCAGTACTTC. Translation: CASSLNRDHEQYF.

The rearrangement uses TRBV30 and TRBJ2-1; 12 bases are a match to TRBD2. V dropped 5 bases and J dropped 4; count of bases not matched to a gene: 3. The CDR3 has 14 amino acids. In germline, CDR1 is GTSNPN, CDR2 SVGIG (reference sequence). The CDR3 here is CAWSTSGRYNEQFF. The DNA of the CDR3 is TGTGCCTGGTCCACTAGCGGGAGGTACAATGAGCAGTTCTTC.

The chain couples TRBV21-1 to TRBJ1-4; the D call of TRBD1 is as the table states it, not checked on the DNA. TRBV21-1 constitutes a pseudogene. The CDR3 runs 21 residues. This CDR3 is CASSKERWDRGREIHNEKLFF. CDR3 nucleotide sequence: TGTGCCAGCAGCAAAGAAAGGTGGGACAGGGGGCGCGAAATACATAATGAAAAACTGTTTTTT.

This sequence joins TRBV18 and TRBJ2-7; 7 bases match TRBD1. V lost 3 bases, J lost 3 bases, and 8 bases stayed unmatched. The CDR3 loop spans 15 amino acids. Germline loops: CDR1 KGHSH, CDR2 LQKENI. This CDR3 reads CASSPDRDSYYEQYF. CDR3 nucleotides: TGTGCCAGCTCACCCGACCGGGACAGCTACTACGAGCAGTACTTC.

The chain has TRBV5-1 and TRBJ2-1, with TRBD1 matching 8 bases. CDR3 length: 16 amino acids. J lost 2 bases, V lost 0 bases, and 4 bases had no gene match. Germline V gene sequence: CDR1 SGHRS, CDR2 YFSETQ. The chain's CDR3 is CASSLVGQATYNEQFF. The CDR3 DNA reads as TGCGCCAGCAGCTTGGTGGGACAGGCCACCTACAATGAGCAGTTCTTC.